These T cell receptor beta chains were read from a single sample in a study of blood T cell repertoires in COVID-19. The repertoire was sequenced with immunoSEQ multiplex PCR; TCRdb's copy has only in-frame clones and lacks some. Of over 450,000 clones listed, 89% are singletons. Material: peripheral blood. The source of these receptors is a man aged 18 to 29 with COVID-19, enrolled during active disease. CDR3s include the opening cysteine and the closing phenylalanine or tryptophan. D genes are given only for firm matches. Clone size is shown for a subset of rows, as once, few, many or a class of expanded clone.

TRBJ1-1,NA,NA,TRBV3-1/TRBV3-2,TGTGCCAGCAGCCAAGCCCCGACAGCTGAAGCTTTCTTT,CASSQAPTAEAFF
TRBJ2-5,NA,TRBD2,TRBV7-2,TGTGCCAGCAGCCCGGGACTAGCGGGGGGCATTCAAGAGACCCAGTACTTC,CASSPGLAGGIQETQYF
TRBJ2-7,NA,NA,TRBV27,TGTGCCAGCAGTTTTCCTAGGCGGGACTCGAGCTACGAGCAGTACTTC,CASSFPRRDSSYEQYF
TRBJ2-5,NA,NA,TRBV19,TGTGCCAGTAGGGCGCTGGAGGGGGCGCCTGGAGAGACCCAGTACTTC,CASRALEGAPGETQYF
TRBJ2-3,NA,TRBD2,TRBV12-3/TRBV12-4,TGTGCCAGCAACCTTGGGGGGGGGTCGCAGTATTTT,CASNLGGGSQYF
TRBJ2-6,NA,TRBD1,TRBV18,TGTGCCAGCTCAACTGCTGTAAGAGGGGGCGCTGGGGCCAACGTCCTGACTTTC,CASSTAVRGGAGANVLTF
TRBJ1-1,few,NA,TRBV25-1,TGTGCCACCATATCCCAACTAAACACTGAAGCTTTCTTT,CATISQLNTEAFF
TRBJ2-1,NA,TRBD2,TRBV25-1,TGTGCCAGCAGTCACAGACTAGCGGGCTCCTACAATGAGCAGTTCTTC,CASSHRLAGSYNEQFF
TRBJ2-7,NA,NA,TRBV6-5,TGTGCCAGCACCGACGGAGGTGGAACCTACGAGCAGTACTTC,CASTDGGGTYEQYF
TRBJ2-7,NA,TRBD1,TRBV5-5,TGTGCCAGCAGCTTGAGGGACAGGGACTATTCCTACGAGCAGTACTTC,CASSLRDRDYSYEQYF
TRBJ2-1,NA,TRBD2,TRBV5-1,TGCGCCAGCAGCACTAGCGGGAGTGAGGATGAGCAGTTCTTC,CASSTSGSEDEQFF
TRBJ1-4,NA,NA,TRBV5-4,TGTGCCAGCAGCTTGAAAGGGGCAACTAATGAAAAACTGTTTTTT,CASSLKGATNEKLFF
TRBJ1-1,NA,NA,TRBV19,TGTGCCAGTAGTAGAGGGTCGGGGAAGACTGAAGCTTTCTTT,CASSRGSGKTEAFF
TRBJ1-2,NA,NA,TRBV10-2,TGCGCCAGCAGTGACGGTGGAGCTTATGGCTACACCTTC,CASSDGGAYGYTF
TRBJ2-4,NA,TRBD2,TRBV3-1/TRBV3-2,TGTGCCAGCAGCCAAGAGCTAGCGGGCTTAGCCAAAAACATTCAGTACTTC,CASSQELAGLAKNIQYF
TRBJ1-2,few,NA,TRBV15,TGTGCCACCAGCATCCAGGAAGACTATGGCTACACCTTC,CATSIQEDYGYTF
TRBJ1-2,NA,TRBD1,TRBV7-9,TGTGCCAGCAGCTCTTATAGGGGGCGCAGCTATGGCTACACCTTC,CASSSYRGRSYGYTF
TRBJ2-7,NA,TRBD2,TRBV3-1/TRBV3-2,TGTGCCAGCAGCCCCCGGCTAGCGGGAGTGGGTGAGCAGTACTTC,CASSPRLAGVGEQYF
TRBJ2-1,NA,NA,TRBV5-1,TGCGCCAGCAGCGCCTCTAAAGACAATGAGCAGTTCTTC,CASSASKDNEQFF
TRBJ1-2,NA,NA,TRBV9,TGTGCCAGCAGCGTAGAAAGGGGCGGGAGGGCGGATGGCTACACCTTC,CASSVERGGRADGYTF
TRBJ2-7,NA,TRBD2,TRBV3-1/TRBV3-2,TGTGCCAGCAGCCAAGATAGCGGGAGGGCCGCCGACGAGCAGTACTTC,CASSQDSGRAADEQYF
TRBJ2-6,NA,TRBD2,TRBV2,TGTGCCAGCAGTTCGACTAGCGGATACCGCTCTGGGGCCAACGTCCTGACTTTC,CASSSTSGYRSGANVLTF
TRBJ2-3,few,TRBD1,TRBV3-1/TRBV3-2,TGTGCCAGCGAACGACAGGGGGCAACAGATACGCAGTATTTT,CASERQGATDTQYF
TRBJ1-4,NA,NA,TRBV29-1,TGCAGCGTTGGGGTTGGGGGGAACGAAAAACTGTTTTTT,CSVGVGGNEKLFF
TRBJ1-1,NA,NA,TRBV24-1,TGTGCCACCAGTGATTCAGGGGTCCAGAACACTGAAGCTTTCTTT,CATSDSGVQNTEAFF
TRBJ2-7,NA,TRBD2,TRBV2,TGTGCCAGCAGTGAACTAGCGGGGGGCCCCTACGAGCAGTACTTC,CASSELAGGPYEQYF
TRBJ1-5,NA,NA,TRBV27,TGTGCCAGCAGTCGTGGACAGTCTTACAATCAGCCCCAGCATTTT,CASSRGQSYNQPQHF
TRBJ1-1,NA,TRBD1,TRBV6-5,TGTGCCAGCAGTACTCGACAGGGCGGCACTGAAGCTTTCTTT,CASSTRQGGTEAFF
TRBJ2-5,once,TRBD1,TRBV5-4,TGTGCCAGCAGCTTAGGCAGGGGGCTTTTAGAGACCCAGTACTTC,CASSLGRGLLETQYF
TRBJ2-7,few,NA,TRBV7-9,TGTGCCAGCAGCTCAGGGGGAGGCTACGAGCAGTACTTC,CASSSGGGYEQYF
TRBJ1-6,few,NA,TRBV3-1/TRBV3-2,TGTGCCAGCAGCCAGAATCCCGGGACTCAGAATTCACCCCTCCACTTT,CASSQNPGTQNSPLHF
TRBJ1-4,NA,TRBD1,TRBV23-1,TGCGCCAGCAGTCAAGACGGGACAGACGTAAAACTGTTTTTT,CASSQDGTDVKLFF
TRBJ1-2,NA,NA,TRBV7-9,TGTGCCAGCAGCTTAGGGGAGGGGAAGAGCTTCGGCTACACCTTC,CASSLGEGKSFGYTF
TRBJ1-1,NA,NA,TRBV19,TGTGCCACTCAGGTGAACACTGAAGCTTTCTTT,CATQVNTEAFF
TRBJ2-3,once,TRBD2,TRBV27,TGTGCCAGCAGTTTAAGAGCGGGACTGAAAACGCAGTATTTT,CASSLRAGLKTQYF
TRBJ1-2,NA,TRBD1,TRBV6-5,TGTGCCAGCAGTAGCCGACAGGGTCGGCTCTATGGCTACACCTTC,CASSSRQGRLYGYTF
TRBJ1-1,NA,NA,TRBV4-1,TGCGCCAGCAGCCAAGTATTGGGGGAGGACACTGAAGCTTTCTTT,CASSQVLGEDTEAFF
TRBJ2-3,NA,TRBD2,TRBV29-1,TGCAGCGTTGCCGGGAGGGCCAAAGATACGCAGTATTTT,CSVAGRAKDTQYF
TRBJ2-6,NA,NA,TRBV4-2,TGTGCCAGCAGCGGGCGGCGGGGTTCAGGGGCCAACGTCCTGACTTTC,CASSGRRGSGANVLTF
TRBJ2-2,NA,TRBD2,TRBV9,TGTGCCAGCAGCGTCACTAGCGGGACCGGGGAGCTGTTTTTT,CASSVTSGTGELFF
TRBJ1-3,NA,TRBD1,TRBV19,TGTGCCAGTAGCCAGGGACAGGCAAACACCATATATTTT,CASSQGQANTIYF
TRBJ2-7,NA,TRBD1,TRBV18,TGTGCCAGCTCACAGAGGCAGGGGGCGGAGGAGCAGTACTTC,CASSQRQGAEEQYF
TRBJ2-3,NA,TRBD1,TRBV3-1/TRBV3-2,TGTGCCAGCAGCCAGGACAGGGGCCGAACGACTAGCACAGATACGCAGTATTTT,CASSQDRGRTTSTDTQYF
TRBJ1-2,NA,TRBD1,TRBV7-9,TGTGCCAGCAGCCTGGGACAGGGGTATGGCTACACCTTC,CASSLGQGYGYTF
TRBJ2-7,NA,NA,TRBV5-4,TGTGCCAGCACCATCGGGACAAACTCCTACGAGCAGTACTTC,CASTIGTNSYEQYF
TRBJ1-1,NA,NA,TRBV5-1,TGCGCCAGCAGCTTGGCGGAGGGGCCCGGCACTGAAGCTTTCTTT,CASSLAEGPGTEAFF
TRBJ1-1,NA,TRBD1,TRBV27,TGTGCCAGCAGTTCAGGACAGGGTTGGGACACTGAAGCTTTCTTT,CASSSGQGWDTEAFF
TRBJ2-4,NA,TRBD2,TRBV9,TGTGCCAGCAGCCCGACTAGCGGGGGGACTATCGGGGTCTGGCACTTC,CASSPTSGGTIGVWHF
TRBJ1-2,NA,NA,TRBV18,TGTGCCAGCTCCCCCTCCGGGGTAGGGTATGGCTACACCTTC,CASSPSGVGYGYTF
TRBJ2-7,NA,TRBD2,TRBV4-1,TGCGCCAGCAGCCAACGGCTAGCGGGAGAGCGCTCCTACGAGCAGTACTTC,CASSQRLAGERSYEQYF
TRBJ2-5,NA,NA,TRBV5-4,TGTGCCAGCAGCTTGGCCCTGGGGCTAAGGGAGACCCAGTACTTC,CASSLALGLRETQYF
TRBJ1-1,NA,TRBD1,TRBV27,TGTGCCAGCAGTCAGCGGACAGGGGGCTTGGAGGACACTGAAGCTTTCTTT,CASSQRTGGLEDTEAFF
TRBJ2-2,NA,TRBD1,TRBV24-1,TGTGCCACCAGTGATGGCACAGGGGAACTGAGGGAGCTGTTTTTT,CATSDGTGELRELFF
TRBJ2-1,NA,TRBD2,TRBV6-5,TGTGCCAGCAGGGTGCGGGGGATCAACAGTGAGCAGTTCTTC,CASRVRGINSEQFF
TRBJ2-3,NA,TRBD2,TRBV15,TGTGCCACCAGCTTAAGGACTAGCGGGGGGGCCAAAGATACGCAGTATTTT,CATSLRTSGGAKDTQYF
TRBJ1-1,NA,NA,TRBV10-1,TGCGCCAGCACCAAACCGGTATTCCGGGTGAACACTGAAGCTTTCTTT,CASTKPVFRVNTEAFF
TRBJ2-5,NA,NA,TRBV5-1,TGCGCCAGCAGCTTGCAAGGGGGCCAAGAGACCCAGTACTTC,CASSLQGGQETQYF
TRBJ2-5,NA,NA,TRBV6-5,TGTGCCAGCAGTTACGACATTCAAGAGACCCAGTACTTC,CASSYDIQETQYF
TRBJ1-3,NA,NA,TRBV19,TGTGCCAGCACAACCCTCGGGGTTATCTCTGGAAACACCATATATTTT,CASTTLGVISGNTIYF